The source of this T cell receptor (beta chain) is a study of blood T cell repertoires in COVID-19. The germline gives CDR1 SGDLS, CDR2 YYNGEE. The CDR3 loop spans 16 amino acids. This clone was seen a single time. An end of the junction differs from the germline gene, which may be a read error. TCRdb's copy holds only in-frame clones and misses some; the assay was immunoSEQ multiplex PCR. Of about 54,000 clones listed, approximately 81% were seen once; the top ten hold roughly 4.3%. The receptor's source is a man in his forties or fifties with active COVID-19. Sequenced: peripheral blood. The chain has TRBV9 and TRBJ2-3, with 9 bases fitting TRBD2. The CDR3 loop reads CASSVGAGGNTDTQYF. Here the CDR3 DNA reads TGTGCCAGCAGTGTAGGGGCGGGAGGGAACACAGATACGCAGTATTTT.